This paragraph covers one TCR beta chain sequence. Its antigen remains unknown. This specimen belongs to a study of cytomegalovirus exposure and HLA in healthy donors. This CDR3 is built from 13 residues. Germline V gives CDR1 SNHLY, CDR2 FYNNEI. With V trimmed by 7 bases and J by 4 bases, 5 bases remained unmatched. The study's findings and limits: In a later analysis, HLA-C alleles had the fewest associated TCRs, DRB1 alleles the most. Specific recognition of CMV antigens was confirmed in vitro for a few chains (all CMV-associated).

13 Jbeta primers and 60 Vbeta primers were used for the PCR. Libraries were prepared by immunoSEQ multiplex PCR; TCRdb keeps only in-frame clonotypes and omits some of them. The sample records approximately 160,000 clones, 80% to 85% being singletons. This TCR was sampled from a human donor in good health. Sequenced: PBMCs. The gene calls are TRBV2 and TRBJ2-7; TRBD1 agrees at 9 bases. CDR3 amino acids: CASIGQGSYEQYF. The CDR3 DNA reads TGTGCCAGCATCGGACAGGGGAGTTACGAGCAGTACTTC.